These 5 T cell receptor beta chains came from one sample sequenced in a study of T-cell reconstitution after alpha-beta-depleted transplantation in children. Molecular barcoding with unique molecular identifiers was used for the TCRbeta library. MiXCR, applied by TCRdb to the PCR reads, yields one record per CDR3 protein. This sample has some 500,000 distinct CDR3 sequences; around 16% occur once, and the top ten carry 3% to 4%. Sequencing used PBMCs from the stem cell graft donor, obtained from the stem cell graft. The source is a human donor who donated a stem cell graft to a child with acute lymphoblastic leukemia.

The chain carries TRBV9 and TRBJ2-7, with D perhaps matching TRBD1 (5 bases). In germline, CDR1 is SGDLS, CDR2 YYNGEE. The CDR3 covers 16 residues. Between the trimmed V and J ends, which lost 0 bases and 4 bases, there was a span of 17 bases. DNA for the CDR3: TGTGCCAGCAGCGTAGGGGGAAGAGGACAACCGTACGAGCAGTACTTC. Residues: CASSVGGRGQPYEQYF.

This clonotype was recorded many times. The V gene is TRBV5-1, the J gene TRBJ2-2; perhaps TRBD1 as D (6 bases). Between the trimmed V and J ends, which lost 4 bases and 1 base, there was a span of 11 bases. The CDR3 length is 15 residues. Germline assignment: CDR1 SGHRS and CDR2 YFSETQ. This CDR3 reads CASSAWDKNTGELFF. In DNA, the CDR3 is TGCGCCAGCAGCGCCTGGGACAAGAACACCGGGGAGCTGTTTTTT.

The sample holds a few counts of this clonotype. The DNA for the CDR3 is TGTGCCAGCAGCTTAGTAGCTCTTAGAAATGAGCAGTTCTTC. This sequence encodes CASSLVALRNEQFF. The rearrangement uses TRBV7-2 and TRBJ2-1; D gene unclear. The CDR3 loop spans 14 amino acids. Germline assignment: CDR1 SGHTA and CDR2 FQGNSA. V lost 1 base to trimming and J lost 7 bases, with 11 bases between them.

V is TRBV6-1 and J is TRBJ1-2; maybe TRBD1 (5 bases). The CDR3 totals 14 residues. Trimming cost V 4 bases and J 9 bases, with 18 bases left between them. Germline values: CDR1 MNHNS, CDR2 SASEGT. DNA of the CDR3: TGTGCCAGCAGTGGGACCCCGAGGGGATTGAGCTACACCTTC. It encodes CASSGTPRGLSYTF.

This clonotype appeared a few times. V usage is TRBV7-9 and J usage is TRBJ2-1, with TRBD2 matching over 12 bases. After removal of 6 bases from V and 8 bases from J, the junction contained 14 bases not matched to a gene. In germline, CDR1 is SEHNR, CDR2 FQNEAQ (reference sequence). The CDR3 has 17 residues. CDR3: CASRNKVLAGGFDEQFF. The CDR3 DNA reads TGTGCCAGCAGAAATAAAGTACTAGCGGGAGGTTTCGATGAGCAGTTCTTC.